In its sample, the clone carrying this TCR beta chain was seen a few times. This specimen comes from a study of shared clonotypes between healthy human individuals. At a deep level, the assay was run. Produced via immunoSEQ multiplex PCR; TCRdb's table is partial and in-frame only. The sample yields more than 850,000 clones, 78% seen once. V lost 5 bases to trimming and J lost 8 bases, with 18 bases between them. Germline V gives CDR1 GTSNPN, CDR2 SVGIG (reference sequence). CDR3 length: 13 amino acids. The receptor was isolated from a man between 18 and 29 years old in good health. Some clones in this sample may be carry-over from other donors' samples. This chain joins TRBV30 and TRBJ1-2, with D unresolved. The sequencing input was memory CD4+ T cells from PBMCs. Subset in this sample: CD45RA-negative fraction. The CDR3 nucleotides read TGTGCCTGGGAGGAAACAGTAGGTGGGGGCTACACCTTC. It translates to CAWEETVGGGYTF.